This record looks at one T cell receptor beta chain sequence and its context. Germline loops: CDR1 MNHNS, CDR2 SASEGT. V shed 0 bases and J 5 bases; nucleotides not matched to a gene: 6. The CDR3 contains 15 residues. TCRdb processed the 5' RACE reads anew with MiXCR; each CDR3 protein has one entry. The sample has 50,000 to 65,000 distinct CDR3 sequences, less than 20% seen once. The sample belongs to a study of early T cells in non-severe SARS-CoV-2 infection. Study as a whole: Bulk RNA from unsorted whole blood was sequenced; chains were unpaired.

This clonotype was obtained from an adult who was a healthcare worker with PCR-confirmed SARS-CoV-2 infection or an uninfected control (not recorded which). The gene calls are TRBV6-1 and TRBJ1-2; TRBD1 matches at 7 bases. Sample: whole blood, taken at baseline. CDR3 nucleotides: TGTGCCAGCAGTGAAGCTCGGGCAGGGGGGTATGGCTACACCTTC. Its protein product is CASSEARAGGYGYTF.